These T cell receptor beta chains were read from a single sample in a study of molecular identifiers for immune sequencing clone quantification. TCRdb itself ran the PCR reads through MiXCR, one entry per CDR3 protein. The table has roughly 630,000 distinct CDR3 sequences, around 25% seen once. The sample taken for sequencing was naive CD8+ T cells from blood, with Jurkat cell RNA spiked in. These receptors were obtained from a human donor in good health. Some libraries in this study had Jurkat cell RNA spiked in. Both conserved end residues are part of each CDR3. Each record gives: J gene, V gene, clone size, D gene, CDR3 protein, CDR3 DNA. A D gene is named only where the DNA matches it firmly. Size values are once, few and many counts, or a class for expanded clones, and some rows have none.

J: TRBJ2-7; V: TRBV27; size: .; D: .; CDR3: CASSSWGEQYF; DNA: TGTGCCAGCAGTTCTTGGGGCGAGCAGTACTTC
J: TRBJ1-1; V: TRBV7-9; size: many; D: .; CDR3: CASSDLVEAFF; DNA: TGTGCCAGCAGCGACCTAGTTGAAGCTTTCTTT
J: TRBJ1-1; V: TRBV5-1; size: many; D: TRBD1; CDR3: CASRRGTGEMNTEAFF; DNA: TGCGCCAGCAGACGAGGGACAGGGGAAATGAACACTGAAGCTTTCTTT
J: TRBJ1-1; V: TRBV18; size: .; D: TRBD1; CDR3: CASSLGTGGYGEAFF; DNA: TGTGCCAGCTCACTAGGGACAGGGGGTTATGGTGAAGCTTTCTTT
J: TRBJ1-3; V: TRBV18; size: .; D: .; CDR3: CASSPDLSGNTIYF; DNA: TGTGCCAGCTCCCCGGATTTGTCTGGAAACACCATATATTTT
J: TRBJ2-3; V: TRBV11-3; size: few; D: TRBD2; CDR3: CASSWASGGPTDTQYF; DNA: TGTGCCAGCAGCTGGGCTAGCGGGGGCCCCACAGATACGCAGTATTTT
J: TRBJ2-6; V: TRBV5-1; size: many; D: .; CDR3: CASSEGPTYPGANVLTF; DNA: TGCGCCAGCAGCGAAGGACCTACTTACCCTGGGGCCAACGTCCTGACTTTC
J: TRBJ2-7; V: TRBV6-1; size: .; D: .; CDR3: CASSEVGPNYEQYF; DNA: TGTGCCAGCAGTGAAGTTGGGCCAAACTACGAGCAGTACTTC
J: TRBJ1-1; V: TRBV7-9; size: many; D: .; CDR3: CASSSSGAPNTEAFF; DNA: TGTGCCAGCAGCTCTTCAGGGGCACCGAACACTGAAGCTTTCTTT
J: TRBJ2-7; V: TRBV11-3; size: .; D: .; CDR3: CASSFTGFPEPYF; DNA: TGTGCCAGCAGCTTCACAGGGTTCCCCGAGCCGTACTTC
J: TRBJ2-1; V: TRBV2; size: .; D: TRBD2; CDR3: CASRSGGAIEQFF; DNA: TGTGCCAGCAGGAGCGGGGGGGCCATTGAGCAGTTCTTC
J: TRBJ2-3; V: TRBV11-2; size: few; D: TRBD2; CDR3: CASSSTAGETDTQYF; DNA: TGTGCCAGCAGCTCTACAGCGGGGGAAACAGATACGCAGTATTTT
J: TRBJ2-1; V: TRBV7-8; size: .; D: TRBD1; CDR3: CASSPPDRINEQFF; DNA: TGTGCCAGCAGCCCCCCGGACAGGATCAATGAGCAGTTCTTC
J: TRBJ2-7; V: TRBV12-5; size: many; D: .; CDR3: CASGLGVYPYEQYF; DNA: TGTGCTAGTGGTTTGGGGGTCTACCCCTACGAGCAGTACTTC
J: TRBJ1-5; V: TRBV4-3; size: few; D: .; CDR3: CASSQDVGLGRGNQPQHF; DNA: TGCGCCAGCAGCCAAGACGTAGGGTTGGGGCGAGGCAATCAGCCCCAGCATTTT
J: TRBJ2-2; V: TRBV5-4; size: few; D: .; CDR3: CASSLGPLDTGKLFF; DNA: TGTGCCAGCAGCTTGGGGCCCCTCGACACGGGGAAGCTGTTTTTT
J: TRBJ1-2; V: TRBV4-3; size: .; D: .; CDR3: CASSQDRWAGYLWGYTF; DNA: TGCGCCAGCAGCCAAGATCGGTGGGCAGGGTATCTGTGGGGCTACACCTTC
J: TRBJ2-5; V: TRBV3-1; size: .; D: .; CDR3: CASSQDILGTPKETQYF; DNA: TGTGCCAGCAGCCAAGATATATTAGGGACACCCAAAGAGACCCAGTACTTC
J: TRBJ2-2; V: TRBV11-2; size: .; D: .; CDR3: CASSFPNTGELFF; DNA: TGTGCCAGCAGTTTCCCGAACACCGGGGAGCTGTTTTTT
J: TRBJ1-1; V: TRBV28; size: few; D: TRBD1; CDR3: CASSSRQGRNTEAFF; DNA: TGTGCCAGCAGTTCCAGACAGGGCCGGAACACTGAAGCTTTCTTT
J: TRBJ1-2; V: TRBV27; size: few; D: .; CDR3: CASSFSQSYGYTF; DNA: TGTGCCAGCAGTTTCTCACAAAGCTATGGCTACACCTTC
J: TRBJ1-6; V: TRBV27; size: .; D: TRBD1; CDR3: CASSFTDRGNSPLHF; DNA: TGTGCCAGCAGTTTCACAGACAGGGGGAATTCACCCCTCCACTTT
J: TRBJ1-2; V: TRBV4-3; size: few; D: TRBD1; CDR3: CASSQARDSRANYGYTF; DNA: TGCGCCAGCAGCCAAGCCCGGGACAGCCGAGCTAACTATGGCTACACCTTC
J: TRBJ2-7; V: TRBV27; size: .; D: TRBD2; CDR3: CASSGLAGAHEQYF; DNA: TGTGCCAGCAGTGGACTAGCGGGGGCCCACGAGCAGTACTTC
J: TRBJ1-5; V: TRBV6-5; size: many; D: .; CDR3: CASSLGAGDQPQHF; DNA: TGTGCCAGCAGCTTAGGGGCAGGGGATCAGCCCCAGCATTTT
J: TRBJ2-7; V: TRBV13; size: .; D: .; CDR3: CASSLGLTPHGAQYF; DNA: TGTGCCAGCAGCTTAGGCCTGACCCCACACGGCGCGCAGTACTTC
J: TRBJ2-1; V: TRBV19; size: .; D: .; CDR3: CASSIDGPFDNEQFF; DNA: TGTGCCAGTAGTATAGATGGGCCCTTCGACAATGAGCAGTTCTTC
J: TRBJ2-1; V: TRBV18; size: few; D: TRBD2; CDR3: CASSPQRDSYNEQFF; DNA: TGTGCCAGCTCACCACAGCGGGACTCCTACAATGAGCAGTTCTTC
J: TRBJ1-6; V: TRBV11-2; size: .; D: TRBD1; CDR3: CASSSNSDRGLYNSPLHF; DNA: TGTGCCAGCAGCTCTAACTCGGACAGGGGGCTTTATAATTCACCCCTCCACTTT
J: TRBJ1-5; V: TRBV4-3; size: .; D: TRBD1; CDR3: CASSQDRGPSQPQHF; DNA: TGCGCCAGCAGCCAGGACAGGGGGCCTAGCCAGCCCCAGCATTTT
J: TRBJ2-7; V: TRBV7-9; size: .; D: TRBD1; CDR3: CASNSHTQGAYEQYF; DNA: TGTGCCAGCAACTCCCACACCCAGGGGGCTTACGAGCAGTACTTC
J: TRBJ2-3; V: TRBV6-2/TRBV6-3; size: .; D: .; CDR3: CASSYNAWGLEGTDTQYF; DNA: TGTGCCAGCAGTTACAACGCATGGGGGCTAGAGGGCACAGATACGCAGTATTTT
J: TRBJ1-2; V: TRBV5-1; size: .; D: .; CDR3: CASSHRDTSNYGYTF; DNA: TGCGCCAGCAGCCATCGTGACACGTCTAACTATGGCTACACCTTC
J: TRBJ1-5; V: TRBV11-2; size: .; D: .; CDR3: CASSLDGGQTNQPQHF; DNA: TGTGCCAGCAGCTTAGACGGGGGCCAGACCAATCAGCCCCAGCATTTT
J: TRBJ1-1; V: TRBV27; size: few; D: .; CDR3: CASSFYRTMNTEAFF; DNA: TGTGCCAGCAGTTTCTACAGGACAATGAACACTGAAGCTTTCTTT
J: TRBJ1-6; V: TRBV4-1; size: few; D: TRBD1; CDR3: CASSQDVRDRGGPNSPLHF; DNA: TGCGCCAGCAGCCAAGATGTAAGGGACAGGGGTGGTCCAAATTCACCCCTCCACTTT
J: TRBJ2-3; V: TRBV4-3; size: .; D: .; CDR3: CASSQGRRSGNQPQYF; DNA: TGCGCCAGCAGCCAAGGTCGGCGGTCAGGCAATCAGCCCCAGTATTTT